This T cell receptor beta chain was documented in a study of blood T cell repertoires in COVID-19. The repertoire was sequenced with immunoSEQ multiplex PCR; TCRdb's copy has only in-frame clones and lacks some. The data show roughly 71,000 clones, 84% seen once. From germline, CDR1 is SGDLS and CDR2 YYNGEE. V shed 0 bases and J 5 bases; nucleotides not matched to a gene: 4. The CDR3 has 15 residues. The chain combines TRBV9 with TRBJ1-5; TRBD1 aligns across 8 bases. The source material was peripheral blood. This clonotype was sampled from a man aged 50 to 60 with active COVID-19. The CDR3 loop reads CASSVGGQGDQPQHF. The CDR3, as DNA: TGTGCCAGCAGCGTAGGCGGACAGGGTGATCAGCCCCAGCATTTT.